Below are 8 T cell receptor beta chains sequenced from a single sample in a study of blood T cell repertoires in COVID-19. The protocol was immunoSEQ multiplex PCR, while the TCRdb copy is restricted to in-frame clones and leaves out a portion. The table lists about 320,000 clones, around 83% of them singletons. Sequenced input: peripheral blood. Receptors originate from a woman aged 45-60 years with acute or convalescent COVID-19.

The chain recombines TRBV6-1 with TRBJ2-6, with 13 bases matching TRBD2. V shed 4 bases and J 3 bases; nucleotides not matched to a gene: 0. Germline-derived CDR1 and CDR2 are MNHNS and SASEGT. This CDR3 has 16 residues. Here the CDR3 DNA reads TGTGCCAGCAGTGGACTAGCGGGAGGTGGGGCCAACGTCCTGACTTTC. The encoded protein is CASSGLAGGGANVLTF.

The V and J genes are TRBV5-1 and TRBJ1-2; TRBD1 agrees at 10 bases. From germline, CDR1 is SGHRS and CDR2 YFSETQ. The CDR3 sequence is 14 residues long. With 0 bases clipped from V and 12 bases from J, the junction kept 8 bases outside the gene matches. CDR3 residues: CASSLVGTGVDHTF. In nucleotides, the CDR3 is TGCGCCAGCAGCTTGGTGGGGACAGGGGTGGACCACACCTTC. Full variable domain (outside the CDR3, taken from reference TRBV5-1 and TRBJ1-2): KAGVTQTPRYLIKTRGQQVTLSCSPISGHRSVSWYQQTPGQGLQFLFEYFSETQRNKGNFPGRFSGRQFSNSRSEMNVSTLELGDSALYLCASSLVGTGVDHTFGSGTRLTVV.

This clone has only one observation. This chain links TRBV5-1 with TRBJ2-5; a weak D match, TRBD1 (5 bases). CDR3 length: 13 amino acids. The V and J ends lost 3 bases and 5 bases respectively, with 11 bases between them. In germline, CDR1 is SGHRS, CDR2 YFSETQ. This CDR3 is CASSSRAGETQYF. The CDR3, as DNA: TGCGCCAGCAGCTCCAGGGCCGGGGAGACCCAGTACTTC.

The J gene is TRBJ1-4, the V gene TRBV6-5; the D gene is possibly TRBD1 (5 bases). Germline CDR1 is MNHEY and CDR2 is SVGAGI. Deletions cut 5 bases from V and 7 bases from J, with 14 bases between. The length of the CDR3 is 14 residues. The CDR3 loop is CASSPQGPAEKLFF. CDR3 bases: TGTGCCAGCAGTCCCCAGGGTCCGGCTGAAAAACTGTTTTTT.

V and J are TRBV7-2 and TRBJ1-1; 9 nucleotides line up with TRBD1. Germline-derived CDR1 and CDR2 are SGHTA and FQGNSA. Losses at the gene ends were 5 bases for V and 4 bases for J; bases not matched to a gene: 2. The CDR3 is 13 residues long. The CDR3 DNA reads as TGTGCCAGCAGCGGACAGGGGTTCACTGAAGCTTTCTTT. Its translation: CASSGQGFTEAFF.

This rearrangement joins TRBV10-3 to TRBJ2-7; TRBD1 agrees at 10 bases. The length of the CDR3 is 12 residues. The junction had 1 base not matched to a gene; V was cut back by 6 bases and J by 5 bases. Per germline, CDR1 ENHRY and CDR2 SYGVKD. CDR3 DNA sequence: TGTGCCATCAGGGGGACAGGGGACGAGCAGTACTTC. As protein: CAIRGTGDEQYF.

This chain uses TRBV7-9 with TRBJ1-1; D gene uncertain. CDR3 length: 13 residues. Germline V CDR1 and CDR2: SEHNR, FQNEAQ (reference sequence). V gave up 3 bases and J gave up 5 bases, with 10 bases separating them. Here the CDR3 DNA reads TGTGCCAGCAGCTTGGGCGGGAGGACTGAAGCTTTCTTT. This encodes CASSLGGRTEAFF.

The gene calls are TRBV11-2 and TRBJ2-1; 7 bases align to TRBD1. Germline CDR1 reads SGHAT; CDR2 reads FQNNGV. The CDR3 is 16 residues long. The junction had 10 bases not matched to a gene; V was cut back by 4 bases and J by 4 bases. The CDR3 DNA follows: TGTGCCAGCAGCTCATTTCGGGACAGTAAGTACAATGAGCAGTTCTTC. Its translation is CASSSFRDSKYNEQFF.